This T cell receptor beta chain was sequenced for a study of blood T cell repertoires in COVID-19. Study at large: Samples representing acute and convalescent COVID-19 were sourced from the United States, Italy and Spain. T cells, B-cell-depleted T cells, or PBMCs supplied cDNA or gDNA.

V was pared by 6 bases and J by 8 bases, with 9 bases of the junction left unmatched. The CDR3 length is 13 residues. From germline, CDR1 is SGHDN and CDR2 FVKESK. As processed by the authors: Nucleated cell number was recorded as an estimate derived from reference gene primer amplification. Method: immunoSEQ multiplex PCR; TCRdb's copy keeps in-frame clones and lacks some. That table supplies the V and J calls and clone size; D and trimming were determined from the DNA. The data show more than 140,000 clones, with roughly 88% seen just once and about 7.2% held by the top ten. What was sequenced was peripheral blood. The rearrangement joins TRBV14 to TRBJ1-2, with TRBD1 identical over 7 bases. The receptor was derived from a woman aged 45-65 years in a cohort sampled during active or convalescent COVID-19. CDR3 DNA sequence: TGTGCCAGCAGTCCTGTACAGGGGTTCGGCTACACCTTC. Residues: CASSPVQGFGYTF.